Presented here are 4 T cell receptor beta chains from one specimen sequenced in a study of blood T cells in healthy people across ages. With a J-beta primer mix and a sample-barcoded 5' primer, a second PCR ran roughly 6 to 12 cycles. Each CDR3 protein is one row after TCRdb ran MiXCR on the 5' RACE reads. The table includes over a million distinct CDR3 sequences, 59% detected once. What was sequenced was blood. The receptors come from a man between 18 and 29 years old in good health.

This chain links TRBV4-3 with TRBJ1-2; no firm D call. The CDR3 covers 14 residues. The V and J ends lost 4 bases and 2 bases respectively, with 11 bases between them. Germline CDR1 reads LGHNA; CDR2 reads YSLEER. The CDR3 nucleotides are TGCGCCAGCAGCCCTGAACAGCGCAACTATGGCTACACCTTC. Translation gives CASSPEQRNYGYTF.

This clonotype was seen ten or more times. The CDR3 DNA is TGTGCCAGCAGTTTGAGATCAGATACGCAGTATTTT. Translating gives CASSLRSDTQYF. The gene calls are TRBV12-3 or TRBV12-4 and TRBJ2-3; no firm D call. The length of the CDR3 is 12 residues. Trimming stripped 3 bases from V and 4 bases from J, with 5 bases between.

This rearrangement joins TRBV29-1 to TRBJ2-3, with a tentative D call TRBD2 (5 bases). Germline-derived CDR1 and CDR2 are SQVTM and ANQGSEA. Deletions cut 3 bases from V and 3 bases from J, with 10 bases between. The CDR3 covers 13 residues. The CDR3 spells CSVDFTGTDTQYF. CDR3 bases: TGCAGCGTTGATTTTACGGGGACAGATACGCAGTATTTT.

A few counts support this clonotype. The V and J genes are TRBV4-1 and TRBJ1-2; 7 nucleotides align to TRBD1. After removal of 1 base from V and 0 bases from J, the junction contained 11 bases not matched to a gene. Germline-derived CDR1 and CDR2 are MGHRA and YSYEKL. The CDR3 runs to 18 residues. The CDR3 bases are TGCGCCAGCAGCCAAGGGATTCCTTCGACAGGGCCTAACTATGGCTACACCTTC. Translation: CASSQGIPSTGPNYGYTF.